The clone carrying this T cell receptor (beta chain) appeared once. The target antigen is unknown. This entry comes from a study of CD8 T cell repertoires and HIV-1 epitope variants. Whole-study context: T cells were stimulated with Twenty-five Gag and Nef peptides separately. Epitopes were three Gag families plus Nef HW9 and YT9. Findings and caveats of the study: Fewer than ten TCR beta clonotypes were antigen-specific, more than 5 apparently recognizing autologous or escape variants.

Clones were sequenced by immunoSEQ multiplex PCR, and TCRdb holds only the in-frame ones, with some missing. The sample comprises a few thousand clones, about two thirds of which are singletons, and approximately 40% rests with the top ten. V lost 5 bases and J lost 7; bases outside the gene matches: 6. Germline V gene sequence: CDR1 MNHEY, CDR2 SMNVEV (reference sequence). CDR3 length: 14 residues. The TCR comes from a male donor with HIV. The V call is TRBV27, the J call TRBJ2-1; TRBD2 agrees at 9 bases. The sequencing input was cultured CD8+ T cells derived from PBMCs. The DNA of the CDR3 is TGTGCCAGCAGTCTTCAGGCGGGGGGGAATGAGCAGTTCTTC. Encoded protein: CASSLQAGGNEQFF.